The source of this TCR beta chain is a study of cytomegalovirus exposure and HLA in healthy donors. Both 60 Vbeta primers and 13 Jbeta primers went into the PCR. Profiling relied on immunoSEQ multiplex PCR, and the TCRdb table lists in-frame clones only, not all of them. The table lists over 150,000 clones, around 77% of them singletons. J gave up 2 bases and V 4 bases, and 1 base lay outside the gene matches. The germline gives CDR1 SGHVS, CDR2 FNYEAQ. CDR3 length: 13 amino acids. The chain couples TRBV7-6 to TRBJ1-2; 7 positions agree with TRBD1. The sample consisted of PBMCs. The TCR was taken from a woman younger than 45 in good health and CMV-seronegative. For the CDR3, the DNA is TGTGCCAGCAGCTGGGGACAGAACTATGGCTACACCTTC. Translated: CASSWGQNYGYTF.